This T cell receptor beta chain was sequenced for a study of technical replicates of blood from a handful of donors. This CDR3 spans 13 amino acids. Trimming took 0 bases from V and 4 from J, leaving 8 bases between them. Per the germline V gene, CDR1 is SGDLS and CDR2 is YYNGEE. The repertoire was sequenced with immunoSEQ multiplex PCR; TCRdb's copy has only in-frame clones and lacks some. This table holds more than 75,000 clones, 93% found once. The receptor comes from a human donor in good health. The sequencing input was T cells isolated from PBMCs. The chain couples TRBV9 to TRBJ2-7; possible D gene TRBD2, 5 bases. In DNA, the CDR3 is TGTGCCAGCAGCGTAGGGACTGAATACGAGCAGTACTTC. Translating it yields CASSVGTEYEQYF. The variable domain in full, with the rest retrieved from reference TRBV9 and TRBJ2-7, is DSGVTQTPKHLITATGQRVTLRCSPRSGDLSVYWYQQSLDQGLQFLIQYYNGEERAKGNILERFSAQQFPDLHSELNLSSLELGDSALYFCASSVGTEYEQYFGPGTRLTVT.